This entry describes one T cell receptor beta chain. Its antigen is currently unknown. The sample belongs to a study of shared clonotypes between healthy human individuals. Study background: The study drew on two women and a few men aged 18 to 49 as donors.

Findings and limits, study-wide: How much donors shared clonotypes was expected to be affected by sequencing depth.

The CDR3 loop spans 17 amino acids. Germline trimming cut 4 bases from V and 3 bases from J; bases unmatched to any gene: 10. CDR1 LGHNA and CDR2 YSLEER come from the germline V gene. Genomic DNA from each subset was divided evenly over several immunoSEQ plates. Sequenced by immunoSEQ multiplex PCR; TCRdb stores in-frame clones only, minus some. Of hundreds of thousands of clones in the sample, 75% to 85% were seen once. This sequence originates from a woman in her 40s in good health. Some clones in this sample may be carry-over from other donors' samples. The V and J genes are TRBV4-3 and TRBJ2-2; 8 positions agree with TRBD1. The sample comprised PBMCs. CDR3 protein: CASSRGQGKLDTGELFF. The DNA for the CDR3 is TGCGCCAGCAGCCGAGGACAGGGTAAATTGGACACCGGGGAGCTGTTTTTT.